Listed below are T cell receptor beta chains from one sample, sequenced in a study of T cell repertoires in cytomegalovirus infection. The antigens of these receptors remain unknown. One entry per CDR3 protein, called by TCRdb with MiXCR from the reads. The sample yields around 540,000 distinct CDR3 sequences, more than 30% seen once. Sequencing used cultured PBMCs, obtained from culture after CMV antigen stimulation. These receptors all stem from a human donor in good health (CMV status not recorded). Some clones in this sample may be carry-over from other donors' samples. Each CDR3 is given with its conserved first and last residue. D genes are given only for firm matches. Only part of the rows carry a size: once, few, many, or a class if the clone is expanded.

j_gene,d_gene,len,v_gene,abundance,CDR3aa,CDR3nt
TRBJ1-1,NA,16,TRBV28,NA,CASTFDRWGKDTEAFF,TGTGCCAGCACCTTCGACCGGTGGGGGAAAGACACTGAAGCTTTCTTT
TRBJ1-6,TRBD1,17,TRBV6-1,many,CASSARWMGQGGSPLHF,TGTGCCAGCAGTGCGAGGTGGATGGGACAGGGAGGCTCACCCCTCCACTTT
TRBJ1-1,NA,17,TRBV18,NA,CASSPVQAGLSSTEAFF,TGTGCCAGCTCACCAGTTCAAGCAGGGTTGAGTAGCACTGAAGCTTTCTTT
TRBJ2-3,TRBD2,17,TRBV11-2,NA,CASSPGELAGGTDTQYF,TGTGCCAGCAGCCCAGGGGAGCTAGCGGGGGGCACAGATACGCAGTATTTT
TRBJ2-3,TRBD2,19,TRBV6-1,NA,CASSPLTSGSRTSTDTQYF,TGTGCCAGCAGCCCTCTCACTAGCGGGAGTAGGACTAGCACAGATACGCAGTATTTT
TRBJ2-3,TRBD1,19,TRBV7-2,NA,CASSSPTGTGGVRPDTQYF,TGTGCCAGCAGCTCCCCGACGGGGACAGGGGGCGTTCGACCAGATACGCAGTATTTT
TRBJ2-5,NA,14,TRBV5-6,once,CASSLVGTGETQYF,TGTGCCAGCAGCTTGGTGGGGACCGGAGAGACCCAGTACTTC
TRBJ2-5,TRBD1,16,TRBV19,NA,CASSGIPGTGKETQYF,TGTGCCAGTAGTGGCATCCCCGGGACAGGGAAAGAGACCCAGTACTTC
TRBJ1-2,NA,15,TRBV7-3,NA,CASSLTGGFIYGYTF,TGTGCCAGCAGCTTAACAGGAGGTTTTATCTATGGCTACACCTTC
TRBJ2-1,NA,15,TRBV7-8,few,CASSLEAGLLNEQFF,TGTGCCAGCAGCTTAGAGGCCGGGCTCCTCAATGAGCAGTTCTTC
TRBJ2-5,NA,14,TRBV10-3,NA,CAIREGQTQETQYF,TGTGCCATCAGGGAGGGACAGACACAAGAGACCCAGTACTTC
TRBJ2-5,NA,14,TRBV6-6,NA,CASSYPGRQETQYF,TGTGCCAGCAGTTACCCTGGACGGCAAGAGACCCAGTACTTC
TRBJ2-1,NA,16,TRBV20-1,NA,CSARDQLEGQLGEQFF,TGCAGTGCTAGAGACCAGCTTGAAGGGCAACTGGGCGAGCAGTTCTTC
TRBJ1-1,TRBD1,15,TRBV19,NA,CASSKAGGMYTEAFF,TGTGCCAGTAGTAAGGCAGGGGGAATGTACACTGAAGCTTTCTTT
TRBJ1-1,NA,13,TRBV11-3,NA,CASNHYLDTEAFF,TGTGCCAGCAACCACTACCTGGACACTGAAGCTTTCTTT
TRBJ1-1,NA,16,TRBV7-8,few,CASSLIWGGMNTEAFF,TGTGCCAGCAGCTTGATCTGGGGGGGGATGAACACTGAAGCTTTCTTT
TRBJ2-1,TRBD1,15,TRBV12-3/TRBV12-4,NA,CASSPGQGTNNEQFF,TGTGCCAGCAGTCCGGGACAGGGGACCAACAATGAGCAGTTCTTC
TRBJ2-1,TRBD1,14,TRBV6-5,few,CASSYSGGLKEQFF,TGTGCCAGCAGTTACTCAGGGGGCTTAAAGGAGCAGTTCTTC
TRBJ2-4,NA,14,TRBV19,many,CASSMSRDRNIQYF,TGTGCCAGTAGTATGTCCAGGGATCGAAACATTCAGTACTTC
TRBJ2-3,TRBD2,18,TRBV4-2,NA,CASSQDGLAGGHWGTQYF,TGTGCCAGCAGCCAAGATGGGCTAGCGGGAGGTCATTGGGGTACGCAGTATTTT
TRBJ1-2,NA,16,TRBV4-1,few,CASSQDWPGDPYGYTF,TGCGCCAGCAGCCAAGATTGGCCAGGGGATCCCTATGGCTACACCTTC
TRBJ2-5,NA,14,TRBV7-9,NA,CASSSVRNQETQYF,TGTGCCAGCAGCTCCGTTAGGAACCAAGAGACCCAGTACTTC
TRBJ2-1,TRBD2,17,TRBV7-2,many,CASSSSGGLAQGNEQFF,TGTGCCAGCAGCTCTAGTGGGGGACTAGCACAAGGGAATGAGCAGTTCTTC
TRBJ2-7,NA,16,TRBV4-3,NA,CASSQAVVGISYEQYF,TGCGCCAGCAGCCAAGCGGTGGTTGGGATCTCCTACGAGCAGTACTTC
TRBJ1-1,TRBD1,17,TRBV4-1,few,CASSQQVATGTSTEAFF,TGCGCCAGCAGCCAACAAGTCGCGACAGGGACCAGCACTGAAGCTTTCTTT
TRBJ2-1,TRBD2,16,TRBV9,few,CASSVPGTSGSNEQFF,TGTGCCAGCAGCGTCCCAGGGACTAGCGGGTCCAATGAGCAGTTCTTC
TRBJ2-2,TRBD2,16,TRBV7-7,NA,CASSLVAGDDTGELFF,TGTGCTAGCAGCTTAGTAGCGGGAGATGACACCGGGGAGCTGTTTTTT
TRBJ1-4,NA,14,TRBV28,NA,CASKPILPKEKLFF,TGTGCCAGCAAGCCCATCCTGCCAAAAGAAAAACTGTTTTTT
TRBJ1-5,NA,16,TRBV6-1,NA,CASSEGGGGSNQPQHF,TGTGCCAGCAGTGAAGGTGGAGGAGGTAGCAATCAGCCCCAGCATTTT
TRBJ1-1,NA,17,TRBV27,NA,CASSFLWKGNLNTEAFF,TGTGCCAGCAGTTTCCTATGGAAGGGGAATTTGAACACTGAAGCTTTCTTT
TRBJ1-1,NA,15,TRBV5-1,few,CASSLEGGLNTEAFF,TGTGCCAGCAGCTTGGAGGGGGGGCTGAACACTGAAGCTTTCTTT
TRBJ1-5,NA,15,TRBV2,NA,CASSRPGFMFQPQHF,TGTGCCAGCAGTCGCCCAGGGTTTATGTTTCAGCCCCAGCATTTT
TRBJ2-3,NA,15,TRBV6-6,NA,CASSYSRPGSDTQYF,TGTGCCAGCAGTTACTCCCGGCCGGGTTCAGATACGCAGTATTTT
TRBJ2-7,NA,14,TRBV10-3,NA,CAISVGTLTYEQYF,TGTGCCATCAGTGTCGGGACCCTGACCTACGAGCAGTACTTC
TRBJ2-2,NA,14,TRBV7-2,few,CASSLAGSTGELFF,TGTGCCAGCAGCTTGGCAGGGAGCACCGGGGAGCTGTTTTTT
TRBJ1-5,TRBD1,15,TRBV12-3/TRBV12-4,NA,CASSFWDSGNQPQHF,TGTGCCAGCAGTTTTTGGGACAGCGGCAATCAGCCCCAGCATTTT
TRBJ2-6,TRBD2,19,TRBV18,NA,CASSPRGLAGASGANVLTF,TGTGCCAGCTCACCCCGCGGACTAGCGGGAGCATCTGGGGCCAACGTCCTGACTTTC